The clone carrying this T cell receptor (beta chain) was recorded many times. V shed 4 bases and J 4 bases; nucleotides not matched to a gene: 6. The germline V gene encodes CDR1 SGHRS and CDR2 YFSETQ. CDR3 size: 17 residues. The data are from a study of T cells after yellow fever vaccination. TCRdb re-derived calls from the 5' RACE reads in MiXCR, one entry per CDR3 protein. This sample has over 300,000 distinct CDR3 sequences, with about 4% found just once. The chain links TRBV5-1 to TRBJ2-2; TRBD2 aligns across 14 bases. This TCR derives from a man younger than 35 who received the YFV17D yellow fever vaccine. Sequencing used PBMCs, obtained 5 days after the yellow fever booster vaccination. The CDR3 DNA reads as TGCGCCAGCAGCCCCGGACTAGCGGGGGGCCTCACCGGGGAGCTGTTTTTT. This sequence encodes CASSPGLAGGLTGELFF.